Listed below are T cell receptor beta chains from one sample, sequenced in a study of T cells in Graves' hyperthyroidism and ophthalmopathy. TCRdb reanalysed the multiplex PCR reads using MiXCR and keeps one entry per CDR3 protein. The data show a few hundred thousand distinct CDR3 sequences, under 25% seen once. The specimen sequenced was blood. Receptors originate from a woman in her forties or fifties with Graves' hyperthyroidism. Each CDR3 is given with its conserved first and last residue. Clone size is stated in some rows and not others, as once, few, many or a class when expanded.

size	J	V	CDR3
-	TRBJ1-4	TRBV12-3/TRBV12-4	CASSFISGRVKEKLFF
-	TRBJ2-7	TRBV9	CASSVNSGIPYEQYF
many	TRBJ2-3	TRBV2	CASRPLAGGGDTQYF
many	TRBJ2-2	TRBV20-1	CSARGLAGVGTGELFF
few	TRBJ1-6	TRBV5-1	CASKGPKNYNSPLHF
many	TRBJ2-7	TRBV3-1	CASSQEREGFKQYF
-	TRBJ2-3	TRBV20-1	CSARGSSRTATDTQYF
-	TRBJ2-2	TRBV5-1	CASSPRGPTRGGELFF
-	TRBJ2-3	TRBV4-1	CASSQRGRDQGTDTQYF
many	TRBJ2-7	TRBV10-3	CAISDPGTVSYEQYF
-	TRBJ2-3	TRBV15	CATQLGGAFRDTQYF
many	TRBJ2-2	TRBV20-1	CSARDSGDTGELFF
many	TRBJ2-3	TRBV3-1	CASSQSDTQYF
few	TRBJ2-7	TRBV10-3	CAISESGTAYEQYF
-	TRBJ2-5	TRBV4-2	CASSQDRREGTQYF
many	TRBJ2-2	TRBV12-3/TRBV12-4	CASQDAGELFF
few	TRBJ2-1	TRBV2	CASSPSSGAYNEQFF
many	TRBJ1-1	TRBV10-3	CAIGPGEAEAFF
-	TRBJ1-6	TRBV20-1	CSAGGAGNSPLHF
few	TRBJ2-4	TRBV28	CASSLGDRDSNIQYF
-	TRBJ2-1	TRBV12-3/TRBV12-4	CASSLGGTKRGNEQFF
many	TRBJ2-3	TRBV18	CASSPVGQDTQYF
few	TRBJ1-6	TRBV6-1	CASEDRDNSPLHF
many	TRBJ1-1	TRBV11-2	CASSQDRRTEAFF
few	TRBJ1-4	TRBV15	CATSPRPYNEKLFF
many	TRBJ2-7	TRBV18	CASSPIREGNEQYF
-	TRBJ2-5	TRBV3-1	CASSPGQDLETQYF